This TCR beta chain is from a study of blood T cell repertoires in COVID-19. Study details: Samples representing acute and convalescent COVID-19 were sourced from the United States, Italy and Spain.

Germline-derived CDR1 and CDR2 are MNHEY and SMNVEV (reference sequence). The CDR3 length is 14 residues. Trimming left V 5 bases short and J 1 base short, with 11 bases between. In the source study's methods: Researchers report that nucleated cell counts were estimated from reference gene primer amplification. Method: immunoSEQ multiplex PCR; TCRdb's copy keeps in-frame clones and lacks some. V, J and clone size were drawn from that table, and D and trimming were deduced from the DNA. The data show 110,000 to 150,000 clones, with approximately 89% seen just once and around 1.7% held by the top ten. The gene calls are TRBV27 and TRBJ1-2; perhaps TRBD1 as D (6 bases). The sequenced material came from peripheral blood. This sequence originates from a woman between 50 and 59 years old with acute or convalescent COVID-19. The CDR3 loop is CASSPRTDNYGYTF. CDR3 bases: TGTGCCAGCAGTCCCCGGACAGATAACTATGGCTACACCTTC.